This TCR beta chain derives from a study of tissue T cells after allogeneic stem cell transplantation. Study-level findings and limits: Few T cell clones were shared across patients, but motif clusters showed tissue-specific shared signatures. Alloreactivity or antigen specificity of tissue TCRs was not determined; some clones might be host cells.

Sequencing of TCRbeta CDR3 at survey depth gave sequences and template counts. Using immunoSEQ multiplex PCR, the repertoire was profiled, and TCRdb retains in-frame clones only, with some absent. The table includes some 22,000 clones, approximately 70% detected once. Germline-derived CDR1 and CDR2 are GFQATS and STVNSAI. The CDR3 runs 14 residues. After removal of 4 bases from V and 0 bases from J, the junction contained 1 base not matched to a gene. For this clone: Its specificity is unknown. Gene names and germline match the mouse. The read terminates 1 residue before the CDR3 end, so the remaining end is supplied by the germline J gene.

This clonotype was sampled from a female BALB/c mouse in good health. The strain's MHC haplotype is H2-d. This rearrangement joins TRBV20 to TRBJ2-3; 10 bases line up with TRBD2. Sequenced: blood. CDR3 protein: CGATGGASAETLYF. The sequenced part of the CDR3 DNA is TGTGGTGCTACTGGGGGGGCAAGTGCAGAAACGCTGTAT.